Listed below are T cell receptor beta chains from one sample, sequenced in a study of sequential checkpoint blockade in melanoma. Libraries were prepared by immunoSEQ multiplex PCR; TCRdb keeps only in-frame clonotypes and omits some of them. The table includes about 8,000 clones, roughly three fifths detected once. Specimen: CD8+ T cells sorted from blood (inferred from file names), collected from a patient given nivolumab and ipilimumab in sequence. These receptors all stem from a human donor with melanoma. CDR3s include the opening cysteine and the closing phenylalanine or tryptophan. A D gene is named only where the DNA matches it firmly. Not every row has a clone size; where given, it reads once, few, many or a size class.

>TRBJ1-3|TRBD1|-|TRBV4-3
CASSQGQGDGNTIYF
TGCGCCAGCAGCCAAGGTCAGGGGGACGGAAACACCATATATTTT
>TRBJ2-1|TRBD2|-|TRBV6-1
CASSVISGGAPNEQFF
TGTGCCAGCAGTGTTATTAGCGGGGGGGCCCCTAATGAGCAGTTCTTC
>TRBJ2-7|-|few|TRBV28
CASSLAGSYEQYF
TGTGCCAGCAGTTTGGCGGGGAGCTACGAGCAGTACTTC
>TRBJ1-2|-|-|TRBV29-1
CSVSQQSYGYTF
TGCAGCGTTAGTCAACAGTCCTATGGCTACACCTTC
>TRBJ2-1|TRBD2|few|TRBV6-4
CASSWTSGGNNEQFF
TGTGCCAGCAGTTGGACTAGCGGGGGTAACAATGAGCAGTTCTTC
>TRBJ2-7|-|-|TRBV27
CASATAPFYEQYF
TGTGCCAGCGCTACAGCACCGTTCTACGAGCAGTACTTC
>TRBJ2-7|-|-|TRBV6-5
CASSYRWGADEQYF
TGTGCCAGCAGTTACCGATGGGGAGCGGACGAGCAGTACTTC
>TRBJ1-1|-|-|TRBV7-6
CASRPGLSNTEAFF
TGTGCCAGCAGACCGGGACTTTCCAACACTGAAGCTTTCTTT
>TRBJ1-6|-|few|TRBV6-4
CASSRTENSPLHF
TGTGCCAGCAGTCGGACAGAGAATTCACCCCTCCACTTT
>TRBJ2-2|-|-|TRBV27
CASSSLTMTGELFF
TGTGCCAGCAGTTCTCTGACAATGACCGGGGAGCTGTTTTTT
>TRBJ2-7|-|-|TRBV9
CASGAPQGSATYEQYF
TGTGCCAGCGGTGCCCCACAGGGAAGTGCTACCTACGAGCAGTACTTC
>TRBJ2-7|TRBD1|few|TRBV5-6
CASRGPTGGGEQYF
TGTGCCAGCAGAGGCCCGACAGGGGGAGGCGAGCAGTACTTC
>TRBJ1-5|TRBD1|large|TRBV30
CAWGDSQQDQPQHF
TGTGCCTGGGGGGACAGTCAGCAAGATCAGCCCCAGCATTTT
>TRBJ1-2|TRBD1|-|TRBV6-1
CATDGDPETGGYTF
TGTGCCACTGATGGAGACCCGGAGACAGGGGGCTACACCTTC
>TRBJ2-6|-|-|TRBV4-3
CASSQMGAYGANVLTF
TGCGCCAGCAGCCAAATGGGGGCTTATGGGGCCAACGTCCTGACTTTC
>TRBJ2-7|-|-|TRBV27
CASSQSSGTFPYEQYF
TGTGCCAGCAGCCAAAGTTCCGGGACATTCCCCTACGAGCAGTACTTC
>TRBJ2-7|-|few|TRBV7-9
CASSLGPRNEQYF
TGTGCCAGCAGCTTAGGGCCTAGAAACGAGCAGTACTTC